The subject of this entry is one T cell receptor beta chain. This specimen comes from a study of tumor-infiltrating lymphocytes in oesophageal squamous cell carcinoma. The CDR3 has 15 amino acids. Germline lookup yields CDR1 MNHGY and CDR2 SAAAGT. TCRdb recomputed calls from the PCR reads with MiXCR, one row per CDR3 protein. The sample has tens of thousands of distinct CDR3 sequences, roughly two fifths seen once. The sample taken for sequencing was esophageal tumor tissue. The chain uses TRBV6-8 and TRBJ2-5; possible D gene TRBD1, 6 bases. The J call may be incorrect, as the DNA end agrees better with TRBJ2-7. The TCR originated in a male donor with esophageal squamous cell carcinoma. CDR3 in DNA: TGTGCCAGCAGTCGCCCAGGGGTTACCGCCTACGAGCAGTACTTC. Amino acid sequence: CASSRPGVTAYEQYF.